This T cell receptor (beta chain) was recorded in a study of shared clonotypes between healthy human individuals. Study as a whole: The people who gave samples were a couple of women and a few men aged 18 to 49.

This clone was seen more than once but under ten times. The germline V gene encodes CDR1 SQVTM and CDR2 ANQGSEA. Trimming took off 2 bases at V and 5 bases at J, with 10 bases between the two ends. This CDR3 is 12 amino acids long. Authors' processing steps: ImmunoSEQ gave junction-only sequences without quality scores, so filtering differed. Repertoires were generated with immunoSEQ multiplex PCR, while TCRdb's copy carries only in-frame clones and drops some. V, J and clone size reflect that table, while D and trimming were determined from the DNA. Of approximately 500,000 clones in the sample, around 80% were seen once.

The clonotype comes from a woman aged 35 to 49 in good health. Some clones in this sample may be carry-over from other donors' samples. The sequenced material came from PBMCs. V gene TRBV29-1 combines with J gene TRBJ2-7; D unclear. The CDR3 protein is CSVEQDVHEQYF. The CDR3 DNA reads as TGCAGCGTTGAACAGGACGTCCACGAGCAGTACTTC.